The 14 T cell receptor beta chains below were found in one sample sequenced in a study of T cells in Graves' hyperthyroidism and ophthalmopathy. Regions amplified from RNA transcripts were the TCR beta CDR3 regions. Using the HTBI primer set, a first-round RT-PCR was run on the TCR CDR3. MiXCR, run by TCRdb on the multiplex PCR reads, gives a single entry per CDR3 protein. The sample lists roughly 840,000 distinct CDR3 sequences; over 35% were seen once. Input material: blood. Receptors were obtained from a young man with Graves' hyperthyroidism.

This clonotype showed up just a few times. This CDR3 reads CASSPRVQAETQYF. The CDR3 DNA reads as TGTGCCAGCAGCCCCAGGGTCCAAGCGGAGACCCAGTACTTC. The J gene is TRBJ2-5, the V gene TRBV2, with D possibly being TRBD1 (5 bases). The germline gives CDR1 SNHLY, CDR2 FYNNEI. V was cut by 6 bases and J by 5 bases, with 16 bases left in between. This CDR3 comprises 14 residues.

The CDR3 reads CAISESLVDPRDEQYF. DNA of the CDR3: TGTGCCATCAGTGAGTCGTTAGTAGATCCGCGCGATGAGCAGTACTTC. The V and J genes are TRBV10-3 and TRBJ2-7; D is unclear. The CDR3 is 16 amino acids. Trimming left V 0 bases short and J 7 bases short, with 19 bases between. Germline CDR1 is ENHRY and CDR2 is SYGVKD.

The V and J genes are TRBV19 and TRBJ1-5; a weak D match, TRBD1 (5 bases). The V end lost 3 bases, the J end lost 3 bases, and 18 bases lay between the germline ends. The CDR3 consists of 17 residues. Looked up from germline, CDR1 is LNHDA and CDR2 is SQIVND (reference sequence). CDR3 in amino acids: CASSILLHRNNNQPQHF. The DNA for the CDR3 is TGTGCCAGTAGTATTTTGTTGCACAGGAACAACAATCAGCCCCAGCATTTT.

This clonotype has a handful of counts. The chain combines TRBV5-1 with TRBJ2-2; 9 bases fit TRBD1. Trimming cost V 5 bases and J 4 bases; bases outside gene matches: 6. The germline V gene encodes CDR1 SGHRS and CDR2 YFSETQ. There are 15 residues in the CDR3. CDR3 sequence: CASRVADRGTGELFF. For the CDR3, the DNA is TGCGCCAGCAGGGTGGCGGACAGGGGCACCGGGGAGCTGTTTTTT.

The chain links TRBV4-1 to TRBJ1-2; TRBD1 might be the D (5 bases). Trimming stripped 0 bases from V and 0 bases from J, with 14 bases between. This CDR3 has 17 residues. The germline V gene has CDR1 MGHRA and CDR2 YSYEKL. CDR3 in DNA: TGCGCCAGCAGCCAAGAACATGGGGGAGAGGCTAACTATGGCTACACCTTC. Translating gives CASSQEHGGEANYGYTF.

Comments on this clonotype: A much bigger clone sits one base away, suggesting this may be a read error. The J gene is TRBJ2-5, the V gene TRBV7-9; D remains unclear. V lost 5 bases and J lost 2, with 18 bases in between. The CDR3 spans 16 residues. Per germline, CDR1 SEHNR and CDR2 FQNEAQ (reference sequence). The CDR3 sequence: CASSLGGAVGQETQYF. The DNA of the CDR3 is TGTGCCAGCAGCCTCGGTGGCGCCGTAGGGCAAGAGACCCAGTACTTC.

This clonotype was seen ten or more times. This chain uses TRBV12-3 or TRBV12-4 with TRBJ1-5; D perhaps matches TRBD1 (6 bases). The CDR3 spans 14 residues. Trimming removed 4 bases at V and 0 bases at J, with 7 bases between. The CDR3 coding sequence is TGTGCCAGCAGTTCAGGGGCTAGCAATCAGCCCCAGCATTTT. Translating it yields CASSSGASNQPQHF.

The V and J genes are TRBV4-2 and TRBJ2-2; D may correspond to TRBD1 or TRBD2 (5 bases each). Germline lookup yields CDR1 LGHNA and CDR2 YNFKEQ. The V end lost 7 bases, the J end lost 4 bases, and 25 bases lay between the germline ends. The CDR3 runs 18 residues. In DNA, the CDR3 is TGTGCCAGCAAGAAAGAGGGGACGTTAGCCGGATCCACCGGGGAGCTGTTTTTT. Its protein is CASKKEGTLAGSTGELFF.

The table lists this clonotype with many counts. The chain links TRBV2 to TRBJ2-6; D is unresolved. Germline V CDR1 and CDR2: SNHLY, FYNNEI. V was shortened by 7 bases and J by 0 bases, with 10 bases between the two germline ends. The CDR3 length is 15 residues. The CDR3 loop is CASTSQVSGANVLTF. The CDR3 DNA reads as TGTGCCAGCACTTCGCAAGTCTCTGGGGCCAACGTCCTGACTTTC.

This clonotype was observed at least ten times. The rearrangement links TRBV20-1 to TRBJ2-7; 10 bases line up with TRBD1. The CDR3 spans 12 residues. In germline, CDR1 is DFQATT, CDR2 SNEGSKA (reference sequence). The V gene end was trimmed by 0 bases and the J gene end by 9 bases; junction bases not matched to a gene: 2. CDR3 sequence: CSARDGTGVQYF. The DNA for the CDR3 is TGCAGTGCTAGAGACGGGACAGGGGTGCAGTACTTC.

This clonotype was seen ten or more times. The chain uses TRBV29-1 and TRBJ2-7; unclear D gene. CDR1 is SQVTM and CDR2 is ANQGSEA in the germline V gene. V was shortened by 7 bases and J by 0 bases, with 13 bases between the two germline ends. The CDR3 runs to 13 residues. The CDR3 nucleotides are TGCAGCGCTCAGGAAAGGAGCTCCTACGAGCAGTACTTC. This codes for CSAQERSSYEQYF.

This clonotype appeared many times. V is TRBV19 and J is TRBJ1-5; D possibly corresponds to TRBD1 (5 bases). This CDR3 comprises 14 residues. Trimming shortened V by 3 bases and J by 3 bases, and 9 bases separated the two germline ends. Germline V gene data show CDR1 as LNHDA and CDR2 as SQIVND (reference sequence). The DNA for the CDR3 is TGTGCCAGTAGTATCGACAGCTTCAATCAGCCCCAGCATTTT. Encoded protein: CASSIDSFNQPQHF.

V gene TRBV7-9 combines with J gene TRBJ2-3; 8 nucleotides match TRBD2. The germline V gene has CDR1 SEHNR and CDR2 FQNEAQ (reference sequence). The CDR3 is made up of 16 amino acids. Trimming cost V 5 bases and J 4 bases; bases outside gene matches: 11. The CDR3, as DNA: TGTGCCAGCAGCCGCTTAGCGGGGTCTAACTCAGATACGCAGTATTTT. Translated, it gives CASSRLAGSNSDTQYF.

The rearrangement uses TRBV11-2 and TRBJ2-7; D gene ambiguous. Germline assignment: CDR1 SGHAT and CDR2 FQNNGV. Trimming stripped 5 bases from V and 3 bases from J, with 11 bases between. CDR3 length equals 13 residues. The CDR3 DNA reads TGTGCCAGCAGCCATGGTCTAGACTACGAGCAGTACTTC. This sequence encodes CASSHGLDYEQYF. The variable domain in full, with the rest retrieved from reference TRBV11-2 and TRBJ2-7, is EAGVAQSPRYKIIEKRQSVAFWCNPISGHATLYWYQQILGQGPKLLIQFQNNGVVDDSQLPKDRFSAERLKGVDSTLKIQPAKLEDSAVYLCASSHGLDYEQYFGPGTRLTVT.